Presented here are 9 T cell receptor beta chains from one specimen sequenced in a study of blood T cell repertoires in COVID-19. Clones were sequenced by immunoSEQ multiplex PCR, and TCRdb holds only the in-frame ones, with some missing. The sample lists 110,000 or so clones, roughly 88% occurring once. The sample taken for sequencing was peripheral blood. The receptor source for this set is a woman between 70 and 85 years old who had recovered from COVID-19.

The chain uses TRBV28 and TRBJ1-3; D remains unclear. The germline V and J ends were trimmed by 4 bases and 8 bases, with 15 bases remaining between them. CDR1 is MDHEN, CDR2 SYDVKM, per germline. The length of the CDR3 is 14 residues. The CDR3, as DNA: TGTGCCAGCAGTTCCAACCGCGGAGGAGACACCATATATTTT. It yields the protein CASSSNRGGDTIYF. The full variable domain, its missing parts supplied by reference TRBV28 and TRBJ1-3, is DVKVTQSSRYLVKRTGEKVFLECVQDMDHENMFWYRQDPGLGLRLIYFSYDVKMKEKGDIPEGYSVSREKKERFSLILESASTNQTSMYLCASSSNRGGDTIYFGEGSWLTVV.

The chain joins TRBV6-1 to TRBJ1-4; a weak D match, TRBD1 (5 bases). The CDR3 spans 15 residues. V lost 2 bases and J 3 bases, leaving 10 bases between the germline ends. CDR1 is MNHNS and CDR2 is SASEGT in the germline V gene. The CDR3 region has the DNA TGTGCCAGCAGTGAACGGATAGGGGCTAATGAAAAACTGTTTTTT. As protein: CASSERIGANEKLFF.

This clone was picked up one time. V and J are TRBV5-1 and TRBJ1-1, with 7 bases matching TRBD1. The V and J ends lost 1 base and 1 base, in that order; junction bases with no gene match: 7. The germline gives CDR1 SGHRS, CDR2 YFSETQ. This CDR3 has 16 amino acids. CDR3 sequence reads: CASSLMEGAGNTEAFF. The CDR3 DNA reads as TGCGCCAGCAGCTTGATGGAGGGGGCGGGGAACACTGAAGCTTTCTTT.

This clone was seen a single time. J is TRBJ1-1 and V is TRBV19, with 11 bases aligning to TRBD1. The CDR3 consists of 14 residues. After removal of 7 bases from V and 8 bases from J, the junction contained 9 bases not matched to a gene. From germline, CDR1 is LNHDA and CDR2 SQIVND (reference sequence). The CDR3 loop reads CASKGGQGGSEAFF. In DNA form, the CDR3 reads TGTGCCAGTAAGGGGGGACAGGGGGGCTCAGAAGCTTTCTTT.

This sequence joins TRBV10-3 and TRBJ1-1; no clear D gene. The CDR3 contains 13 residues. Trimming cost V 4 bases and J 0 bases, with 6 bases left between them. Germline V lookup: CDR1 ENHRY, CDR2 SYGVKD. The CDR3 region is CAISVTMNTEAFF. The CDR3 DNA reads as TGTGCCATCAGTGTTACTATGAACACTGAAGCTTTCTTT.

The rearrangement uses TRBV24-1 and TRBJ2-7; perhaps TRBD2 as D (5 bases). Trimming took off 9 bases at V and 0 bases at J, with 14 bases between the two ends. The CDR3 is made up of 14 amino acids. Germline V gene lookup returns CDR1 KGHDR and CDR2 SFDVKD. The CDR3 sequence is CATPSSAGSYEQYF. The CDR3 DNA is TGTGCCACCCCCAGCTCCGCGGGCTCCTACGAGCAGTACTTC.

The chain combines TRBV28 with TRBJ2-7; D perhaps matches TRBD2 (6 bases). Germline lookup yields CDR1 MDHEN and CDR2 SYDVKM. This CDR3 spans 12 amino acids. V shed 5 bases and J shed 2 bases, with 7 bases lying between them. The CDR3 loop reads CASSRGTYEQYF. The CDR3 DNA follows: TGTGCCAGCAGTCGGGGGACCTACGAGCAGTACTTC. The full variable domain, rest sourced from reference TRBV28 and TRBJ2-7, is DVKVTQSSRYLVKRTGEKVFLECVQDMDHENMFWYRQDPGLGLRLIYFSYDVKMKEKGDIPEGYSVSREKKERFSLILESASTNQTSMYLCASSRGTYEQYFGPGTRLTVT.

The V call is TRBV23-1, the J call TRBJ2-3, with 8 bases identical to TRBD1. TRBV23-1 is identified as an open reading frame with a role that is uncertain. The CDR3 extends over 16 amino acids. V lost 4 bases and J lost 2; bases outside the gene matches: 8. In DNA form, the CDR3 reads TGCGCCAGCAGTCCCGGACAGGGCAAAGTCACAGATACGCAGTATTTT. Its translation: CASSPGQGKVTDTQYF.

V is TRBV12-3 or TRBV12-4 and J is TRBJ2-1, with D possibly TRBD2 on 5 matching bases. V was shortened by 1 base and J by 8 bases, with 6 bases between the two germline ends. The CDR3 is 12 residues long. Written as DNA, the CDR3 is TGTGCCAGCAGTTTAGGGGGAGATGAGCAGTTCTTC. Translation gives CASSLGGDEQFF.